This TCR delta chain was recorded in a study of gamma-delta chains in newborns, infants, children. For the study at large: Innate gammadelta T cells reportedly expand polyclonally right after birth, driven by microbial exposure, per the title.

TCRdb reanalysed the reads via CATT. The table has under 2,000 delta-chain clones, 7% to 9.5% seen once. The table lists this clone with a few counts. A read error likely explains why the TCRdb protein, taken from a much larger clone, differs from this DNA's translation at residue 10; the protein shown is translated from the DNA. The trim removed 5 bases at V and 4 bases at J, leaving 23 bases unmatched. This CDR3 spans 20 amino acids. Per germline, CDR1 GEAIGNYY and CDR2 EKD. V is TRDV2 and J is TRDJ2; TRDD3 matches at 8 bases. This TCR was recovered from a child who was a newborn, infant or young child, either healthy, febrile or measles-vaccinated (not recorded which). The sample comprised blood. CDR3 sequence (DNA): TGTGCCTGTGCGAAAGACCCAGCTCCAGTGGGGATACATCAGACAGCACAACTCTTCTTT. Protein: CACAKDPAPVGIHQTAQLFF.